The 10 T cell receptor beta chains in this list originate from one sample, sequenced in a study of T cell repertoires in cytomegalovirus infection. TCRdb re-called the reads with MiXCR, one entry per CDR3 protein. Here the sample spans around 530,000 distinct CDR3 sequences, about 30% being singletons. The sequenced sample consisted of PBMCs. All receptors come from a human donor in good health (CMV status not recorded). Some clones in this sample may be carry-over from other donors' samples.

Many counts were recorded for this clonotype. The chain has TRBV7-2 and TRBJ1-1; D is possibly TRBD1 (6 bases). The CDR3 totals 13 residues. Trimming shortened V by 6 bases and J by 7 bases, and 15 bases separated the two germline ends. CDR1 and CDR2 (germline): SGHTA, FQGNSA. The DNA of the CDR3 is TGTGCCAGCAGTCCGGACAGAACTTTTGAAGCTTTCTTT. The encoded protein is CASSPDRTFEAFF. Supplemented by reference TRBV7-2 and TRBJ1-1, the full variable domain reads GAGVSQSPSNKVTEKGKDVELRCDPISGHTALYWYRQSLGQGLEFLIYFQGNSAPDKSGLPSDRFSAERTGGSVSTLTIQRTQQEDSAVYLCASSPDRTFEAFFGQGTRLTVV.

The genes are TRBV19 and TRBJ1-1; the D gene is possibly TRBD1 (5 bases). The CDR3 extends over 15 amino acids. From germline, CDR1 is LNHDA and CDR2 SQIVND (reference sequence). V dropped 3 bases and J dropped 4 bases, with 15 bases sitting between them. CDR3 sequence: CASSISQGWGTEAFF. CDR3 DNA: TGTGCCAGTAGTATTAGCCAGGGCTGGGGCACTGAAGCTTTCTTT.

The genes are TRBV10-3 and TRBJ2-6; D is unclear. The germline V and J ends were trimmed by 4 bases and 4 bases, with 8 bases remaining between them. CDR1 and CDR2 (germline): ENHRY, SYGVKD. The CDR3 is made up of 14 amino acids. The CDR3 loop reads CAISGDFGANVLTF. As DNA, the CDR3 is TGTGCCATCAGTGGTGACTTCGGGGCCAACGTCCTGACTTTC.

The V gene is TRBV19, the J gene TRBJ1-1, with D unresolved. CDR1 and CDR2 (germline): LNHDA, SQIVND (reference sequence). There are 14 residues in the CDR3. V was cut by 3 bases and J by 1 base, with 9 bases left in between. The CDR3 sequence: CASSIFQKNTEAFF. Written as DNA, the CDR3 is TGTGCCAGTAGTATTTTCCAGAAGAACACTGAAGCTTTCTTT.

A word on this clonotype: This may be a read error, as it is one base from a much larger clone. The gene calls are TRBV5-4 and TRBJ1-2, with no clear D. This CDR3 has 13 residues. The V end lost 4 bases, the J end lost 6 bases, and 13 bases lay between the germline ends. Germline CDR1 reads SGHNT; CDR2 reads YYREEE (reference sequence). In DNA form, the CDR3 reads TGTGCCAGCAGCCGTGAAAGGGTGGATGGCTACACCTTC. Residues: CASSRERVDGYTF.

Only a few counts were recorded for this clonotype. The chain has TRBV11-2 and TRBJ2-1; 7 nucleotides match TRBD1. The CDR3 is 16 residues long. Trimming took 5 bases from V and 9 from J; bases not matched to a gene: 16. Germline-derived CDR1 and CDR2 are SGHAT and FQNNGV. The CDR3 protein is CASSETTGNAQGEQFF. The CDR3 nucleotides are TGTGCCAGCAGCGAAACGACAGGGAACGCCCAGGGTGAGCAGTTCTTC.

The table lists this clonotype with a few counts. The chain recombines TRBV29-1 with TRBJ1-3, with a possible D match to TRBD1 (5 bases). Trimming left V 3 bases short and J 9 bases short, with 15 bases between. From germline, CDR1 is SQVTM and CDR2 ANQGSEA. The CDR3 has 13 amino acids. The CDR3 sequence is CSVDGGDETTIYF. The CDR3 DNA is TGCAGCGTTGACGGGGGTGACGAGACCACCATATATTTT.

V is TRBV19 and J is TRBJ2-7, with TRBD2 as a possible D gene (7 bases). Germline CDR1 reads LNHDA; CDR2 reads SQIVND (reference sequence). V was clipped by 6 bases and J by 3 bases, with 15 bases between them. The length of the CDR3 is 14 residues. The CDR3 sequence: CASSPGRGDYEQYV. The DNA for the CDR3 is TGTGCCAGTAGCCCGGGGAGGGGGGACTACGAGCAGTACGTC.

This rearrangement joins TRBV18 to TRBJ1-6; D may be TRBD1 (6 bases). Trimming left V 1 base short and J 7 bases short, with 11 bases between. This CDR3 contains 15 residues. The germline V gene encodes CDR1 KGHSH and CDR2 LQKENI. The CDR3 nucleotides read TGTGCCAGCTCACCACTCCGGGACACCAATTCACCCCTCCACTTT. Translating it yields CASSPLRDTNSPLHF.

The rearrangement links TRBV7-3 to TRBJ2-1; TRBD1 agrees at 7 bases. The V gene's germline CDR1 is SGHTA and CDR2 FQGTGA. The length of the CDR3 is 14 residues. J gave up 2 bases and V 5 bases, and 3 bases lay outside the gene matches. The CDR3, as DNA: TGTGCCAGCAGCCCCGGGACAGCCTACAATGAGCAGTTCTTC. Its protein is CASSPGTAYNEQFF.